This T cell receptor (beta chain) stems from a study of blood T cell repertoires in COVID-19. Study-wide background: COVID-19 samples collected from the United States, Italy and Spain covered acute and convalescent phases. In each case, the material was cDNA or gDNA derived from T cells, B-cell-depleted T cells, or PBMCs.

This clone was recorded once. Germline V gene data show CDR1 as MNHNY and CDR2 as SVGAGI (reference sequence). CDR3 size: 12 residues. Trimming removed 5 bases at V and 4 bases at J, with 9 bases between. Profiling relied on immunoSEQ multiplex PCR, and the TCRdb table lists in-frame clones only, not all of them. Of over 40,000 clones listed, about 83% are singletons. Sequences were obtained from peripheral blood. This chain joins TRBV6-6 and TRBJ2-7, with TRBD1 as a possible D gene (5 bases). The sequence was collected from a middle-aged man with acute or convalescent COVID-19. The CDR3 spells CASSPQGYEQYF. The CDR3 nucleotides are TGTGCCAGCAGTCCCCAGGGATACGAGCAGTACTTC.